The rows below give T cell receptor beta chains drawn from one sample of a study of blood T cells in healthy people across ages. TCRdb itself ran the 5' RACE reads through MiXCR, one entry per CDR3 protein. The sample includes 1.5 million to 2 million distinct CDR3 sequences, 28% of them seen just once. Sample: blood. The receptors were sampled from a woman aged 25 to 45 in good health. The CDR3 runs from the conserved cysteine through the conserved F or W. D genes are given only for firm matches. Expanded clones get a size class; other rows say once, few or many, or leave the size out.

TRBV7-8	few	TRBJ1-6	NA	CASSLAQSNSPLHF	TGTGCCAGCAGCTTAGCCCAAAGCAATTCACCCCTCCACTTT
TRBV4-1	NA	TRBJ2-7	NA	CASSQDPGTPYEQYF	TGCGCCAGCAGCCAAGATCCGGGGACTCCCTACGAGCAGTACTTC
TRBV5-6	many	TRBJ1-6	NA	CASSLGRGASSPLHF	TGTGCCAGCAGCTTGGGAAGGGGGGCGAGCTCACCCCTCCACTTT
TRBV11-3	few	TRBJ1-4	NA	CASSEQQGGKLFF	TGTGCCAGCAGCGAACAACAGGGTGGAAAACTGTTTTTT
TRBV29-1	NA	TRBJ2-7	NA	CSSMVTTYEQYF	TGCAGCTCAATGGTGACTACCTACGAGCAGTACTTC
TRBV14	NA	TRBJ2-4	TRBD2	CASSQERTGGKYF	TGTGCCAGCAGCCAAGAAAGAACGGGAGGGAAGTACTTC
TRBV6-6	NA	TRBJ1-4	TRBD1	CASTRPGQGSEKLFF	TGTGCCAGCACCCGCCCGGGACAGGGGAGTGAAAAACTGTTTTTT
TRBV6-2/TRBV6-3	many	TRBJ2-5	NA	CASSPRGAPRNQETQYF	TGTGCCAGCAGCCCTCGCGGGGCTCCAAGGAACCAAGAGACCCAGTACTTC
TRBV7-2	NA	TRBJ2-4	NA	CASNLRGTLAKNIQYF	TGTGCCAGCAACCTCCGGGGTACCCTAGCCAAAAACATTCAGTACTTC
TRBV18	few	TRBJ2-1	TRBD2	CASSPTSGYTYNEQFF	TGTGCCAGCTCGCCGACTAGCGGGTATACCTACAATGAGCAGTTCTTC
TRBV28	NA	TRBJ1-5	TRBD1	CASTYGGGLQPQHF	TGTGCCAGCACCTACGGAGGGGGCTTGCAGCCCCAGCATTTT
TRBV12-5	many	TRBJ2-5	NA	CASGTAYQETQYF	TGTGCTAGTGGGACCGCGTACCAAGAGACCCAGTACTTC
TRBV6-5	many	TRBJ1-2	TRBD1	CATRGQGKDGYTF	TGTGCCACCCGAGGACAGGGGAAGGATGGCTACACCTTC
TRBV20-1	many	TRBJ2-7	NA	CSAPNGYEQYF	TGCAGTGCCCCAAACGGATACGAGCAGTACTTC
TRBV27	NA	TRBJ2-3	TRBD2	CASSSVRAGGRYTQYF	TGTGCCAGCAGTTCAGTCAGGGCGGGGGGCAGGTATACGCAGTATTTT
TRBV29-1	many	TRBJ2-7	NA	CSVTGSYEQYF	TGCAGCGTTACGGGCTCCTACGAGCAGTACTTC
TRBV7-6	few	TRBJ2-7	NA	CASSLGSQGYEQYF	TGTGCCAGCAGCTTAGGGTCGCAGGGCTACGAGCAGTACTTC
TRBV6-5	few	TRBJ2-1	NA	CASSYTPRQVGNEQFF	TGTGCCAGCAGTTACACGCCCCGACAGGTTGGGAATGAGCAGTTCTTC
TRBV25-1	few	TRBJ1-1	NA	CASSELNSPNTEAFF	TGTGCCAGCAGTGAACTGAACAGCCCGAACACTGAAGCTTTCTTT
TRBV20-1	NA	TRBJ2-7	TRBD1	CSAQSKDRSWGYEQYF	TGCAGTGCTCAATCAAAGGACAGGTCCTGGGGGTACGAGCAGTACTTC
TRBV5-1	few	TRBJ2-5	TRBD2	CASSLEGRRGQETQYF	TGCGCCAGCAGCTTGGAGGGACGGCGGGGGCAAGAGACCCAGTACTTC
TRBV28	NA	TRBJ2-1	TRBD1	CASSPGQGVEFF	TGTGCCAGCAGTCCTGGACAGGGGGTTGAGTTCTTC
TRBV7-9	few	TRBJ2-1	NA	CASSLRIFNNEQFF	TGTGCCAGCAGCCTCCGGATTTTCAACAATGAGCAGTTCTTC
TRBV7-6	many	TRBJ2-7	NA	CASSLLGTADYEQYF	TGTGCCAGCAGTCTACTCGGGACCGCCGACTACGAGCAGTACTTC
TRBV14	NA	TRBJ1-2	NA	CASSQLEFSGYTF	TGTGCCAGCAGCCAACTGGAATTTAGCGGCTACACCTTC
TRBV7-9	NA	TRBJ1-5	TRBD1	CASSTGGWQPQHF	TGTGCCAGCAGTACAGGGGGTTGGCAGCCCCAGCATTTT
TRBV12-3/TRBV12-4	NA	TRBJ1-1	NA	CASSLSSEAFF	TGTGCCAGCAGTTTATCTAGTGAAGCTTTCTTT
TRBV7-2	many	TRBJ2-5	NA	CASSFGIRETQYF	TGTGCCAGCAGCTTCGGCATAAGAGAGACCCAGTACTTC
TRBV6-5	few	TRBJ1-4	TRBD1	CASSYSGTGDGKLFF	TGTGCCAGCAGTTACTCCGGGACAGGGGACGGAAAACTGTTTTTT
TRBV29-1	many	TRBJ1-2	NA	CSVEGRNYGYTF	TGCAGCGTTGAGGGCAGAAACTATGGCTACACCTTC
TRBV5-5	NA	TRBJ1-1	NA	CASRAETNTEAFF	TGTGCCAGCAGAGCAGAAACGAACACTGAAGCTTTCTTT
TRBV15	few	TRBJ2-7	TRBD1	CATSRDRPAYEQYF	TGTGCCACCAGCAGGGACAGGCCAGCCTACGAGCAGTACTTC
TRBV28	few	TRBJ1-1	NA	CASSLGTAGPEAFF	TGTGCCAGCAGTTTAGGCACGGCGGGGCCCGAAGCTTTCTTT
TRBV12-3/TRBV12-4	few	TRBJ2-1	NA	CASNREFGVGEQFF	TGTGCCAGTAATCGGGAGTTTGGGGTAGGTGAGCAGTTCTTC
TRBV20-1	few	TRBJ2-3	NA	CSGVWDTDTQYF	TGCAGTGGGGTTTGGGACACAGATACGCAGTATTTT
TRBV30	NA	TRBJ2-7	TRBD1	CAGGTGIGYEQYF	TGTGCCGGGGGGACAGGGATAGGCTACGAGCAGTACTTC
TRBV7-9	once	TRBJ2-1	TRBD1	CASSSTGTGGLDEQFF	TGTGCCAGCAGCTCAACCGGGACAGGGGGTCTCGATGAGCAGTTCTTC
TRBV6-2/TRBV6-3	NA	TRBJ2-1	NA	CASQWSSIPEQFF	TGTGCCAGCCAGTGGTCTAGTATTCCTGAGCAGTTCTTC
TRBV7-9	NA	TRBJ2-3	TRBD2	CASSFHLVTSGAADTQYF	TGTGCCAGCAGCTTTCACCTTGTGACTAGCGGAGCAGCTGATACGCAGTATTTT
TRBV4-1	NA	TRBJ1-2	NA	CASSQGTDSTGGYTF	TGCGCCAGCAGCCAAGGGACGGACAGTACGGGAGGCTACACCTTC
TRBV6-6	few	TRBJ2-1	NA	CASRIASSYNEQFF	TGTGCCAGCAGGATAGCGAGCTCCTACAATGAGCAGTTCTTC
TRBV6-1	NA	TRBJ2-1	TRBD2	CASSEFGLAGVDEQFF	TGTGCCAGCAGTGAATTCGGACTAGCGGGAGTAGATGAGCAGTTCTTC